This T cell receptor beta chain was observed in a study of cytomegalovirus exposure and HLA in healthy donors. Study information: Earlier findings included roughly 120 million unique TCR beta sequences obtained from about 180 million T cells.

For this clone: Its matching antigen is unknown.

Primers included in the PCR were 60 Vbeta and 13 Jbeta primers. Clones were read by immunoSEQ multiplex PCR, and TCRdb kept only the in-frame ones, dropping some. The sample holds about 110,000 clones, roughly 80% seen once. Study observations and caveats: In a later analysis, several top co-occurrence clusters appeared linked to parvovirus B19, influenza, CMV and Epstein-Barr virus. In a later analysis, donors in an Asian-associated ancestry cluster reportedly had fewer N-insertions in productive TCRs than the cohort mean. One variant, a missense change in DCLRE1C, was linked in a later analysis to TCR beta V- and J-gene trimming.

The TCR comes from a man aged 35-49 years in good health and CMV-seronegative. Sequencing input: PBMCs.

The CDR3 region has the DNA TGTGCCAGCAGTGCGGACAGGTCACAAGAGACCCAGTACTTC. Translation gives CASSADRSQETQYF. The gene calls are TRBV2 and TRBJ2-5; 7 bases line up with TRBD1. In germline, CDR1 is SNHLY, CDR2 FYNNEI. The V gene end was trimmed by 4 bases and the J gene end by 2 bases; junction bases not matched to a gene: 4. The CDR3 contains 14 residues.